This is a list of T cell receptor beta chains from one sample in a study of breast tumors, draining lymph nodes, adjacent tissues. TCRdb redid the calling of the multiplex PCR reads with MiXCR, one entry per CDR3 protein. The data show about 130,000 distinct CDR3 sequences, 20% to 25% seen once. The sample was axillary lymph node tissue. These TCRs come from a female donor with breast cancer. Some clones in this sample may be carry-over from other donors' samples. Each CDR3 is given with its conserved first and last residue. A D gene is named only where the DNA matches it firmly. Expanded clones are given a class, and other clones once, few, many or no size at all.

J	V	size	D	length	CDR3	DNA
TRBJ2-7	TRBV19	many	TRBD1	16	CASSISPGTGAYEQYF	TGTGCCAGTAGTATATCCCCCGGGACAGGTGCCTACGAGCAGTACTTC
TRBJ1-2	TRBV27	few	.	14	CASRFRASGYGYTF	TGTGCCAGCAGATTCCGGGCCTCGGGCTATGGCTACACCTTC
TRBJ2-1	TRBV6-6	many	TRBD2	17	CASSYSSGRLGYNEQFF	TGTGCCAGCAGTTACTCTAGCGGGAGGCTGGGGTACAATGAGCAGTTCTTC
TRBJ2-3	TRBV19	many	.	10	CASSSDTQYF	TGTGCCAGTAGTTCAGATACGCAGTATTTT
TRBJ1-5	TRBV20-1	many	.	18	CSARAYRATGPENQPQHF	TGCAGTGCTAGAGCTTACAGGGCCACAGGTCCGGAAAATCAGCCCCAGCATTTT
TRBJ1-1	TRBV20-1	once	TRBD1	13	CSANPTGGTEAFF	TGCAGTGCTAACCCGACAGGGGGGACTGAAGCTTTCTTT
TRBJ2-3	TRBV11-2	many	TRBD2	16	CASSSRTSGSTDTQYF	TGTGCCAGCAGCTCAAGGACTAGCGGTAGCACAGATACGCAGTATTTT
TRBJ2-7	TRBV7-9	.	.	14	CAGSLGGGVYEQHF	TGTGCCGGCAGCTTAGGAGGCGGAGTCTACGAGCAGCACTTC
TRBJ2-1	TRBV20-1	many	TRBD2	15	CSVYPLAGGGNEQFF	TGCAGTGTTTACCCACTAGCGGGAGGGGGAAATGAGCAGTTCTTC
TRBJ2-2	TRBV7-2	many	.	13	CASSLLNTGELFF	TGTGCCAGCAGCTTACTTAACACCGGGGAGCTGTTTTTT
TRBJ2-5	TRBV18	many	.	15	CASSPGQAGSETQYF	TGTGCCAGCTCACCTGGACAGGCGGGGTCGGAGACCCAGTACTTC
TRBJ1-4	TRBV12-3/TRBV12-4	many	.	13	CASSLSENEKLFF	TGTGCCAGCAGTTTGAGTGAGAATGAAAAACTGTTTTTT
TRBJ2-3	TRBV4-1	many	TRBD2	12	CASRPFGGSQYF	TGCGCCAGCAGGCCCTTCGGGGGGTCGCAGTATTTT
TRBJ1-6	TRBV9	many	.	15	CASSVDGIGDSPLHF	TGTGCCAGCAGCGTAGACGGGATTGGGGATTCACCCCTCCACTTT
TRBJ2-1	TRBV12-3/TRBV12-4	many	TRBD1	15	CASSHAGQAYNEQFF	TGTGCCAGCAGCCACGCGGGACAGGCCTACAATGAGCAGTTCTTC
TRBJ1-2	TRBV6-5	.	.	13	CASSYKGGYGYTF	TGTGCCAGCAGTTACAAAGGGGGCTATGGCTACACCTTC
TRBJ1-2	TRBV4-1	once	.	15	CASSQDQGTNYGYTF	TGCGCCAGCAGCCAAGACCAGGGTACCAACTATGGCTACACCTTC
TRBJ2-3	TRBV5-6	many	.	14	CASSLWGLGDTQYF	TGTGCCAGCAGCTTGTGGGGGCTGGGGGATACGCAGTATTTT
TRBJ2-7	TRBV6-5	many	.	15	CASSYSSRGTYEQYF	TGTGCCAGCAGTTACTCGAGTCGAGGGACCTACGAGCAGTACTTC
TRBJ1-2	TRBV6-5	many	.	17	CASSYSMFGSGSVGYTF	TGTGCCAGCAGTTACTCGATGTTCGGGTCGGGGTCAGTTGGCTACACCTTC
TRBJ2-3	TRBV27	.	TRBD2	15	CAGSSLAGVEDTQYF	TGTGCCGGCAGTTCCTTAGCGGGAGTGGAAGATACGCAGTATTTT
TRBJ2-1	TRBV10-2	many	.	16	CASSGPRPSSYNEQFF	TGCGCCAGCAGTGGCCCCCGGCCTAGCTCCTACAATGAGCAGTTCTTC
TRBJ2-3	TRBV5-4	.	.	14	CASSLGRATDTQYF	TGTGCCAGCAGCTTGGGCAGGGCTACAGATACGCAGTATTTT
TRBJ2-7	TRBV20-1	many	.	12	CSARGSSYEQYF	TGCAGTGCTAGAGGGTCTTCCTACGAGCAGTACTTC
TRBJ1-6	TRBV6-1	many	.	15	CASKEMGLGNSPLHF	TGTGCCAGCAAGGAAATGGGATTGGGCAATTCACCCCTCCACTTT
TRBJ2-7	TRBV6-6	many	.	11	CASSRRDEQYF	TGTGCCAGCAGCCGCAGGGACGAGCAGTACTTC
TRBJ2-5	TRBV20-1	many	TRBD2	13	CSASIAGSETQYF	TGCAGTGCTAGTATAGCGGGATCAGAGACCCAGTACTTC
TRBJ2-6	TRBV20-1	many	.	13	CSVRGSGANVLTF	TGCAGTGTTCGCGGCTCTGGGGCCAACGTCCTGACTTTC
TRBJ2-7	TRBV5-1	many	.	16	CASSEHSAHSSYEQYF	TGCGCCAGCAGCGAGCATAGTGCCCATAGCTCCTACGAGCAGTACTTC
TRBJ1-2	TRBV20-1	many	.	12	CSARLGNYGYTF	TGCAGTGCTAGATTAGGGAACTATGGCTACACCTTC
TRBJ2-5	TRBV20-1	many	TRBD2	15	CSARVGGRLGETQYF	TGCAGTGCTAGAGTGGGGGGGAGACTGGGCGAGACCCAGTACTTC
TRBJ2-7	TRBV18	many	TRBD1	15	CASSPSGQLLDEQYF	TGTGCCAGCTCACCGTCGGGACAGCTTTTAGACGAGCAGTACTTC
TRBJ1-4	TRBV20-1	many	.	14	CSARSGDWGEKLFF	TGCAGTGCTAGATCAGGGGATTGGGGTGAAAAACTGTTTTTT
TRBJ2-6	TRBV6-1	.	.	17	CASSSKPTFSGANALTF	TGTGCCAGCAGTTCTAAACCCACTTTCTCTGGGGCCAACGCCCTGACTTTC
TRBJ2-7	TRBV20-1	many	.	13	CSAPLGSFYEQYF	TGCAGTGCTCCACTCGGGAGTTTTTACGAGCAGTACTTC
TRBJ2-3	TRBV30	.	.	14	CAWGVLGSTDTQYF	TGTGCCTGGGGTGTACTGGGTAGCACAGATACGCAGTATTTT
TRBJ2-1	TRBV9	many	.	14	CASSVVPEYNEQFF	TGTGCCAGCAGCGTAGTCCCTGAATACAATGAGCAGTTCTTC
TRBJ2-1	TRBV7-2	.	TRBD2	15	CASSPASGSYNEQFF	TGTGCCAGCAGTCCGGCTAGCGGGAGTTACAATGAGCAGTTCTTC
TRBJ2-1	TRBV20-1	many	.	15	CSAPGFLSSYNEQFF	TGCAGTGCGCCCGGGTTCCTAAGCTCCTACAATGAGCAGTTCTTC
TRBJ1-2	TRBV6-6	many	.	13	CASSLPGEYGYTF	TGTGCCAGCAGCCTCCCCGGGGAGTATGGCTACACCTTC
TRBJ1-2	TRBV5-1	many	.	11	CASGNNYGYTF	TGCGCCAGCGGTAATAACTATGGCTACACCTTC
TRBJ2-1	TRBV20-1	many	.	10	CSAIGSEQFF	TGCAGTGCTATCGGAAGTGAGCAGTTCTTC
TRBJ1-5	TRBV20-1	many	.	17	CSAPRGLGAGSNQPQHF	TGCAGTGCTCCCAGAGGTTTGGGGGCAGGTAGCAATCAGCCCCAGCATTTT
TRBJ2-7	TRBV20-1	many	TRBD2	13	CSARGTSVYEQYF	TGCAGTGCTAGAGGTACTAGCGTTTACGAGCAGTACTTC
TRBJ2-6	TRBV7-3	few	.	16	CASSLRPFSGANVLTF	TGTGCCAGCAGCTTACGTCCCTTCTCTGGGGCCAACGTCCTGACTTTC
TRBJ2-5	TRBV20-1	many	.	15	CSARDRGIPQETQYF	TGCAGTGCTAGAGATCGAGGCATTCCCCAAGAGACCCAGTACTTC
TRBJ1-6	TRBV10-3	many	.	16	CAISELIGRDNSPLHF	TGTGCCATCAGTGAGTTGATAGGGAGGGACAATTCACCCCTCCACTTT
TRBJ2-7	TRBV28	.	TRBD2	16	CASSSKTSGSSYEQYF	TGTGCCAGCAGTTCGAAAACTAGCGGGAGCTCCTACGAGCAGTACTTC
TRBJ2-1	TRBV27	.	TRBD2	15	CASSSGLAGASEQFF	TGTGCCAGCAGTTCGGGACTAGCGGGAGCCAGTGAGCAGTTCTTC
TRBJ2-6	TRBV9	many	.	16	CASTRGITSGANVLTF	TGTGCCTCTACGAGAGGGATCACCTCTGGGGCCAACGTCCTGACTTTC
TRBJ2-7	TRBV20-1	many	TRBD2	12	CSAPTPGGEQYF	TGCAGTGCTCCCACTCCGGGGGGTGAGCAGTACTTC
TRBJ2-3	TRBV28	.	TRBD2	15	CASSGEGGSADTQYF	TGTGCCAGCAGTGGTGAGGGCGGGAGCGCAGATACGCAGTATTTT
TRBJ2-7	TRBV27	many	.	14	CASSLTGQNYEQYF	TGTGCCAGCAGTTTAACTGGACAGAACTACGAGCAGTACTTC
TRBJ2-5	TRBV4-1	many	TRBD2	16	CASSHLTSGTRETQYF	TGCGCCAGCAGCCATCTGACTAGCGGGACCCGGGAGACCCAGTACTTC
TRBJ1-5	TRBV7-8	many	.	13	CASSSRVTQPQHF	TGTGCCAGCAGCTCCAGGGTCACCCAGCCCCAGCATTTT
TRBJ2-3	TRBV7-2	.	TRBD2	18	CASSPNGLAGGPRDTQYF	TGTGCCAGCAGCCCAAACGGACTAGCGGGAGGGCCAAGAGATACGCAGTATTTT
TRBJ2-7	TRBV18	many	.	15	CASSPKGIPPYEQYF	TGTGCCAGCTCACCAAAGGGTATCCCACCCTACGAGCAGTACTTC
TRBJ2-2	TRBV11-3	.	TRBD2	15	CASSPTSGSTGELFF	TGTGCCAGCAGCCCCACGAGCGGGAGCACCGGGGAGCTGTTTTTT
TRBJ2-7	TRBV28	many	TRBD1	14	CASSQGQGTRGQYF	TGTGCCAGCAGCCAGGGACAGGGAACCCGCGGGCAGTACTTC